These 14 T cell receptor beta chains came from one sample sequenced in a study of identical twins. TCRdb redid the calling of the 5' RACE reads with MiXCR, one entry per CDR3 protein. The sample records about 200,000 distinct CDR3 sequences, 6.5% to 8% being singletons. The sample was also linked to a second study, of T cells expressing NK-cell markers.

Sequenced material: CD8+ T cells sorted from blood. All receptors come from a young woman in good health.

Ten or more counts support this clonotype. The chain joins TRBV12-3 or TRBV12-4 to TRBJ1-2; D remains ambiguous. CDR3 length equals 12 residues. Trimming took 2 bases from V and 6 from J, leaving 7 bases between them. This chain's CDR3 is CASSLLGDGYTF. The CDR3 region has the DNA TGTGCCAGCAGTTTACTTGGGGATGGCTACACCTTC.

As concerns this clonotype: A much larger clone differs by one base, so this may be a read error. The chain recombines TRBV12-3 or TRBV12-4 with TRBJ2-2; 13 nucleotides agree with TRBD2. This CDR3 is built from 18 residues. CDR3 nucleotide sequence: TGTGCCATCAGTTTAGCAACTAGCGGGAGGGGTGTCACCGGGGAGCTGTTTTTT. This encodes CAISLATSGRGVTGELFF.

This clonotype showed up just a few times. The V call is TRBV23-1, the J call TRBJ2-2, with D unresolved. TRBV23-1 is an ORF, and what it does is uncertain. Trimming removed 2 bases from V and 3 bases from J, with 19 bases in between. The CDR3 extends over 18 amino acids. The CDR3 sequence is CASSQQFGATGYTGELFF. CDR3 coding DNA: TGCGCCAGCAGTCAACAATTCGGAGCCACGGGTTACACCGGGGAGCTGTTTTTT.

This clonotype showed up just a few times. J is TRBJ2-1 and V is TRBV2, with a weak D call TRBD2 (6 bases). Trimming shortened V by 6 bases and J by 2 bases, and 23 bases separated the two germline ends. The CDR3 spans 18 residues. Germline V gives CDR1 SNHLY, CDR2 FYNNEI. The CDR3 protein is CASSQLRGTRTPYNEQFF. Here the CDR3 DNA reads TGTGCCAGCAGCCAACTTCGGGGGACCCGGACGCCCTACAATGAGCAGTTCTTC.

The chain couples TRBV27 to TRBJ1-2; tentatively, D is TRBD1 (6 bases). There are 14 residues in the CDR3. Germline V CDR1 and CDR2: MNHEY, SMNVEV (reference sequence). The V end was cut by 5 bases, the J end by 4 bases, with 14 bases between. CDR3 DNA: TGTGCCAGCAGTACATTAATAGGGGGCTATGGCTACACCTTC. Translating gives CASSTLIGGYGYTF.

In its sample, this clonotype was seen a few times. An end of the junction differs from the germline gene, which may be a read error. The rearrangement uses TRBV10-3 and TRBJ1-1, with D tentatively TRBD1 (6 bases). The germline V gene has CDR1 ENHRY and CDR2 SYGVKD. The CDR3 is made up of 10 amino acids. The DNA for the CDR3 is TGTGCCATCGGGACATATGAAGTTTACTTT. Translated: CAIGTYEVYF.

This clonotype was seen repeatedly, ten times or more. The CDR3 sequence: CATGDTRPQYF. CDR3 DNA: TGTGCCACCGGCGACACTCGGCCCCAGTACTTC. This chain uses TRBV24-1 with TRBJ2-5; D is unclear. In germline, CDR1 is KGHDR, CDR2 SFDVKD. This CDR3 is built from 11 residues. V was shortened by 9 bases and J by 9 bases, with 13 bases between the two germline ends.

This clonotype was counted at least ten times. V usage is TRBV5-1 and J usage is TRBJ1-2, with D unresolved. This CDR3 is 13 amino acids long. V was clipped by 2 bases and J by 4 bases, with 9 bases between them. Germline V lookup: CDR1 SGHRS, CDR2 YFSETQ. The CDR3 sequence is CASSLEFFYGYTF. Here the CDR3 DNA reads TGCGCCAGCAGCTTAGAGTTCTTCTATGGCTACACCTTC.

The CDR3 reads CASSMGDYNYEQYF. CDR3 coding DNA: TGTGCCAGCAGTATGGGGGACTATAACTACGAGCAGTACTTC. This chain connects TRBV27 to TRBJ2-7, with 7 bases matching TRBD2. The CDR3 runs to 14 residues. The germline gives CDR1 MNHEY, CDR2 SMNVEV (reference sequence). V dropped 5 bases and J dropped 3; count of bases not matched to a gene: 7.

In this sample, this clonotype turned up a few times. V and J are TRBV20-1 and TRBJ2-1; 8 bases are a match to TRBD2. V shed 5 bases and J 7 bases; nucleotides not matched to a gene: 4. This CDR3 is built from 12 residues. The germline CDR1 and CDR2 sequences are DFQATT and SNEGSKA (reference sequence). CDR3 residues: CSAFSGSNEQFF. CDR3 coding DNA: TGCAGTGCTTTCAGCGGGAGTAATGAGCAGTTCTTC.

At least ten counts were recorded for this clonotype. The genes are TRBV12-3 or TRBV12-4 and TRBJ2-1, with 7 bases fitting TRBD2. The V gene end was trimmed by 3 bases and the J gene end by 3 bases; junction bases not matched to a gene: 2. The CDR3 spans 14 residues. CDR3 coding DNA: TGTGCCAGCAGTTTTGGGGGGGACTACAATGAGCAGTTCTTC. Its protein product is CASSFGGDYNEQFF.

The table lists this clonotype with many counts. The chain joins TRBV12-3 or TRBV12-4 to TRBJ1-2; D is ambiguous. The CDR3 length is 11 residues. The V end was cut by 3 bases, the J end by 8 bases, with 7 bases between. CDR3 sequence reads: CASSFQYGYTF. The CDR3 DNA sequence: TGTGCCAGCAGTTTTCAGTACGGCTACACCTTC.

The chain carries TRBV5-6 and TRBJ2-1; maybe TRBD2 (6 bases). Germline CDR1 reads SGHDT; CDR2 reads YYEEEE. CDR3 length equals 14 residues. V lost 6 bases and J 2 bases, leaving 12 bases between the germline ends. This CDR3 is CASTFGLPYNEQFF. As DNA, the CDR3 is TGTGCCAGCACCTTCGGACTACCCTACAATGAGCAGTTCTTC. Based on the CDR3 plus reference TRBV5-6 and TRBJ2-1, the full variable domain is DAGVTQSPTHLIKTRGQQVTLRCSPKSGHDTVSWYQQALGQGPQFIFQYYEEEERQRGNFPDRFSGHQFPNYSSELNVNALLLGDSALYLCASTFGLPYNEQFFGPGTRLTVL.

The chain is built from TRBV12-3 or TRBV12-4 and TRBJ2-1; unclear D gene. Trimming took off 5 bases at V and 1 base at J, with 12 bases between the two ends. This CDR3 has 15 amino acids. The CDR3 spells CASSPSWGSYNEQFF. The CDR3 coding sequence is TGTGCCAGCAGTCCGTCCTGGGGATCCTACAATGAGCAGTTCTTC.